The following is a T cell receptor (beta chain) sequence with its context. Authors' analysis steps: Estimation of nucleated cell counts relied on the amplification of reference gene primers. Assay: immunoSEQ multiplex PCR; the TCRdb copy retains only in-frame clones and omits some. V and J calls and clone size are given by that table; D and trimming were obtained from the DNA. This table has approximately 28,000 clones, over 75% appearing once. This specimen belongs to a study of blood T cell repertoires in COVID-19. Study summary: Specimens from acute and convalescent COVID-19 originated in the United States, Italy and Spain. From T cells, B-cell-depleted T cells, or PBMCs came the material, which was cDNA or gDNA.

The V and J ends lost 6 bases and 5 bases, in that order; junction bases with no gene match: 16. The CDR3 is 19 residues long. Germline V lookup: CDR1 MNHEY, CDR2 SVGEGT. This TCR was sampled from a woman in her seventies with active or convalescent COVID-19. This chain connects TRBV6-2 or TRBV6-3 to TRBJ2-2; 12 bases are shared with TRBD2. The specimen sequenced was peripheral blood. CDR3 region: CASSPIRTSGVRSTGELFF. CDR3 nucleotides: TGTGCCAGCAGCCCGATCCGGACTAGCGGGGTCCGATCGACCGGGGAGCTGTTTTTT.